These T cell receptor beta chains were read from a single sample in a study of long-term antiretroviral therapy in people with HIV. TCRdb keeps only in-frame clones here, not all; method: immunoSEQ multiplex PCR. The table shows more than 20,000 clones, with roughly four fifths occurring only once. Source: unsorted PBMCs, taken 0.5 years after starting antiretroviral therapy. The receptors derive from a man between 18 and 35 years old with HIV. Each CDR3 is given with its conserved first and last residue. The D gene is left open where the match is weak. Only some rows state a clone size, as once, few, many or a class for expanded clones.

d_call: .; j_call: TRBJ2-5; clone_size: .; v_call: TRBV27; cdr3_aa: CASSSGLPKETQYF; cdr3_nt: TGTGCCAGCAGTTCGGGACTCCCCAAAGAGACCCAGTACTTC
d_call: TRBD2; j_call: TRBJ2-3; clone_size: .; v_call: TRBV13; cdr3_aa: CASSLDPTSGRHEDTQYF; cdr3_nt: TGTGCCAGCAGCTTGGACCCTACTAGCGGGAGGCATGAAGATACGCAGTATTTT
d_call: .; j_call: TRBJ1-5; clone_size: few; v_call: TRBV4-2; cdr3_aa: CASSQDVGYSNQPQHF; cdr3_nt: TGTGCCAGCAGCCAAGATGTCGGTTATAGCAATCAGCCCCAGCATTTT
d_call: .; j_call: TRBJ1-2; clone_size: .; v_call: TRBV28; cdr3_aa: CASSFGGASYGYTF; cdr3_nt: TGTGCCAGCAGTTTTGGGGGGGCCTCTTATGGCTACACCTTC
d_call: TRBD1; j_call: TRBJ1-2; clone_size: .; v_call: TRBV28; cdr3_aa: CASSVAGTVYGYTF; cdr3_nt: TGTGCCAGCAGTGTCGCCGGGACAGTGTATGGCTACACCTTC
d_call: .; j_call: TRBJ1-6; clone_size: once; v_call: TRBV19; cdr3_aa: CASTEPLQGHNSPLHF; cdr3_nt: TGTGCCAGTACTGAACCCCTACAGGGACATAATTCACCCCTCCACTTT
d_call: TRBD2; j_call: TRBJ2-7; clone_size: .; v_call: TRBV19; cdr3_aa: CASSIVGTSSYEQYF; cdr3_nt: TGTGCCAGTAGTATAGTCGGGACTAGCTCCTACGAGCAGTACTTC
d_call: .; j_call: TRBJ2-2; clone_size: .; v_call: TRBV6-5; cdr3_aa: CASSYSHTGELFF; cdr3_nt: TGTGCCAGCAGTTACTCGCACACCGGGGAGCTGTTTTTT
d_call: .; j_call: TRBJ1-2; clone_size: .; v_call: TRBV5-3; cdr3_aa: CARSFNDYGYTF; cdr3_nt: TGTGCCAGAAGCTTTAACGATTATGGCTACACCTTC
d_call: .; j_call: TRBJ2-7; clone_size: .; v_call: TRBV4-2; cdr3_aa: CASSQSTGGYEQYF; cdr3_nt: TGTGCCAGCAGCCAGTCAACCGGGGGATACGAGCAGTACTTC
d_call: .; j_call: TRBJ2-1; clone_size: .; v_call: TRBV7-2; cdr3_aa: CASSFSPPYNEQFF; cdr3_nt: TGTGCCAGCAGCTTCTCCCCTCCGTACAATGAGCAGTTCTTC
d_call: .; j_call: TRBJ2-2; clone_size: .; v_call: TRBV5-1; cdr3_aa: CASNAPNTGELFF; cdr3_nt: TGCGCCAGCAATGCACCGAACACCGGGGAGCTGTTTTTT
d_call: TRBD1; j_call: TRBJ2-1; clone_size: .; v_call: TRBV11-2; cdr3_aa: CASSPSGTGPYNEQFF; cdr3_nt: TGTGCCAGCAGCCCTTCCGGGACAGGGCCCTACAATGAGCAGTTCTTC
d_call: .; j_call: TRBJ2-3; clone_size: .; v_call: TRBV27; cdr3_aa: CASSSKPIGGDTQYF; cdr3_nt: TGTGCCAGCAGTTCCAAACCTATCGGTGGAGATACGCAGTATTTT
d_call: TRBD2; j_call: TRBJ2-2; clone_size: .; v_call: TRBV9; cdr3_aa: CASSVSGRGTGELFF; cdr3_nt: TGTGCCAGCAGCGTTAGCGGGAGGGGGACCGGGGAGCTGTTTTTT
d_call: .; j_call: TRBJ1-1; clone_size: .; v_call: TRBV29-1; cdr3_aa: CSVEGLDFEAFF; cdr3_nt: TGCAGCGTGGAAGGGCTGGACTTTGAAGCTTTCTTT
d_call: .; j_call: TRBJ2-2; clone_size: .; v_call: TRBV5-5; cdr3_aa: CASSMGSTRELFF; cdr3_nt: TGTGCCAGCAGTATGGGGAGTACCCGGGAGCTGTTTTTT
d_call: TRBD1; j_call: TRBJ2-7; clone_size: .; v_call: TRBV2; cdr3_aa: CASSRDRGRHEQYF; cdr3_nt: TGTGCCAGCAGTCGGGACAGGGGGCGGCACGAGCAGTACTTC
d_call: .; j_call: TRBJ2-3; clone_size: .; v_call: TRBV5-4; cdr3_aa: CASSWGAAGAEDTQYF; cdr3_nt: TGTGCCAGCAGCTGGGGGGCGGCAGGGGCGGAAGATACGCAGTATTTT
d_call: .; j_call: TRBJ2-2; clone_size: .; v_call: TRBV5-1; cdr3_aa: CASSYDRNTGELFF; cdr3_nt: TGCGCCAGCAGCTACGACAGAAACACCGGGGAGCTGTTTTTT
d_call: TRBD1; j_call: TRBJ1-1; clone_size: few; v_call: TRBV25-1; cdr3_aa: CASTPSEGAVANTEAFF; cdr3_nt: TGTGCCAGCACCCCAAGCGAGGGGGCGGTAGCGAACACTGAAGCTTTCTTT
d_call: .; j_call: TRBJ2-5; clone_size: .; v_call: TRBV7-6; cdr3_aa: CASSLGGSAETQYF; cdr3_nt: TGTGCCAGCAGCTTAGGAGGGAGCGCCGAGACCCAGTACTTC
d_call: .; j_call: TRBJ2-7; clone_size: few; v_call: TRBV21-1; cdr3_aa: CASSKERFTGLAGRGRDEQYF; cdr3_nt: TGTGCCAGCAGCAAAGAAAGGTTTACGGGACTAGCGGGACGCGGGCGGGACGAGCAGTACTTC
d_call: .; j_call: TRBJ1-1; clone_size: .; v_call: TRBV27; cdr3_aa: CASSPPSGGRRGEAFF; cdr3_nt: TGTGCCAGCAGTCCCCCGTCGGGGGGACGGCGGGGTGAAGCTTTCTTT
d_call: .; j_call: TRBJ1-6; clone_size: .; v_call: TRBV11-2; cdr3_aa: CASSLNAGRGNSPLHF; cdr3_nt: TGTGCCAGCAGCTTAAACGCGGGGCGGGGAAATTCACCCCTCCACTTT
d_call: TRBD1; j_call: TRBJ2-7; clone_size: .; v_call: TRBV13; cdr3_aa: CASSFGGQGQGLYEQYF; cdr3_nt: TGTGCCAGCAGCTTCGGCGGTCAGGGACAGGGGCTCTACGAGCAGTACTTC
d_call: .; j_call: TRBJ1-2; clone_size: .; v_call: TRBV15; cdr3_aa: CATSSLWQGPGYGYTF; cdr3_nt: TGTGCCACCAGCAGCCTTTGGCAGGGGCCTGGCTATGGCTACACCTTC
d_call: TRBD1; j_call: TRBJ1-2; clone_size: .; v_call: TRBV4-3; cdr3_aa: CASSDTGGGYGYTF; cdr3_nt: TGCGCCAGCAGCGATACAGGGGGCGGCTATGGCTACACCTTC
d_call: .; j_call: TRBJ2-2; clone_size: .; v_call: TRBV9; cdr3_aa: CASSVEGTGELFF; cdr3_nt: TGTGCCAGCAGCGTAGAGGGCACCGGGGAGCTGTTTTTT
d_call: .; j_call: TRBJ1-6; clone_size: .; v_call: TRBV15; cdr3_aa: CATSRAGSGTVSYNSPLHF; cdr3_nt: TGTGCCACCAGCAGAGCCGGCTCAGGGACCGTCTCCTATAATTCACCCCTCCACTTT
d_call: .; j_call: TRBJ2-7; clone_size: once; v_call: TRBV21-1; cdr3_aa: CASTWEARGAYEQYF; cdr3_nt: TGTGCCAGCACCTGGGAAGCGAGAGGGGCCTACGAGCAGTACTTC
d_call: .; j_call: TRBJ1-2; clone_size: .; v_call: TRBV6-5; cdr3_aa: CASSYLGGSGYTF; cdr3_nt: TGTGCCAGCAGTTACCTGGGGGGTTCTGGCTACACCTTC
d_call: .; j_call: TRBJ1-2; clone_size: medium-sized; v_call: TRBV9; cdr3_aa: CASSVGTYGYTF; cdr3_nt: TGTGCCAGCAGCGTAGGGACCTATGGCTACACCTTC